The table lists the clone carrying this TCR beta chain with many counts. The antigen is undetermined. At one boundary the junction diverges from the germline segment, which might be a read error. Making the TCR beta libraries involved quantitative 5'-RACE with molecular barcodes. One entry per CDR3 protein results from TCRdb running MiXCR on the 5' RACE reads. The sample holds fewer than 550,000 distinct CDR3 sequences, 5.3% seen once. This entry belongs to a study of CD8 T cells in ankylosing spondylitis. Whole-study results and caveats: A TCR beta motif of fewer than ten highly homologous variants seemed to mark ankylosing spondylitis blood.

The TCR sequence derives from a male donor with ankylosing spondylitis. Sequencing was done on a sample of blood, either unsorted or a sorted T cell fraction (not recorded which).

The CDR3 here is CASSLTGTYNEQFF. The CDR3 DNA reads TGCGCCAGCAGCTTAACAGGGACCTACAATGAGCAGTTCTTC. The J gene is TRBJ2-1, the V gene TRBV7-2; the D gene is possibly TRBD1 (6 bases). The CDR3 consists of 14 residues. Germline values: CDR1 SGHTA, CDR2 FQGNSA.